These 32 T cell receptor beta chains were all obtained from the same sample, sequenced in a study of blood T cell repertoires in COVID-19. Here immunoSEQ multiplex PCR was the method, and the copy in TCRdb shows in-frame clones only, minus some. The table shows around 270,000 clones, with roughly 88% occurring only once. Sequences were obtained from PBMCs or T cells enriched from blood (not recorded which). Every receptor here comes from a woman in her 40s who had been exposed to COVID-19.

V and J are TRBV4-2 and TRBJ1-3; 11 positions agree with TRBD1. Germline values: CDR1 LGHNA, CDR2 YNFKEQ. The CDR3 sequence is 20 residues long. V shed 4 bases and J 5 bases; nucleotides not matched to a gene: 19. The CDR3 bases are TGTGCCAGCAGCCTCGAAGCAGGACAGGGGGCAAATTCCGCCAGAAACACCATATATTTT. Translated, it gives CASSLEAGQGANSARNTIYF.

The V and J genes are TRBV5-1 and TRBJ1-2, with D tentatively TRBD1 (6 bases). The germline V gene has CDR1 SGHRS and CDR2 YFSETQ. Trimming left V 6 bases short and J 3 bases short, with 27 bases between. The CDR3 contains 18 residues. CDR3 sequence: CASKGGVARQGLDYGYTF. The CDR3 DNA reads as TGCGCCAGCAAAGGGGGTGTGGCGCGCCAAGGGTTAGACTATGGCTACACCTTC. The variable domain in full, with the rest retrieved from reference TRBV5-1 and TRBJ1-2, is KAGVTQTPRYLIKTRGQQVTLSCSPISGHRSVSWYQQTPGQGLQFLFEYFSETQRNKGNFPGRFSGRQFSNSRSEMNVSTLELGDSALYLCASKGGVARQGLDYGYTFGSGTRLTVV.

The chain recombines TRBV19 with TRBJ1-5; unclear D gene. V lost 5 bases and J 0 bases, leaving 14 bases between the germline ends. CDR1 LNHDA and CDR2 SQIVND come from the germline V gene (reference sequence). The CDR3 length is 16 residues. The CDR3 here is CASSYPTVYSNQPQHF. In DNA form, the CDR3 reads TGTGCCAGTAGTTACCCCACAGTATATAGCAATCAGCCCCAGCATTTT.

The chain links TRBV28 to TRBJ2-7; D may be TRBD1 (6 bases). CDR3 length: 14 amino acids. CDR1 and CDR2 (germline): MDHEN, SYDVKM. V was trimmed by 2 bases and J by 6 bases, leaving 14 bases between them. CDR3 bases: TGTGCCAGCAGTTTACCATACAGGGCCGGCGAGCAGTACTTC. This sequence encodes CASSLPYRAGEQYF.

A single count supports this clone. The genes are TRBV28 and TRBJ1-1; possible D gene TRBD1, 6 bases. The CDR3 spans 13 residues. Per the germline V gene, CDR1 is MDHEN and CDR2 is SYDVKM. V dropped 8 bases and J dropped 6 bases, with 16 bases sitting between them. CDR3 nucleotides: TGTGCCAGCCTCTCTCGGGGGGCATCTGAAGCTTTCTTT. Protein: CASLSRGASEAFF.

The chain has TRBV6-1 and TRBJ2-7, with D maybe TRBD1 (6 bases). The CDR3 covers 14 residues. V lost 5 bases to trimming and J lost 1 base, with 12 bases between them. The germline gives CDR1 MNHNS, CDR2 SASEGT. The CDR3 bases are TGTGCCAGCAGTAGCCAGGACAGATCCTACGAGCAGTACGTC. This gives the protein CASSSQDRSYEQYV.

The rearrangement uses TRBV21-1 and TRBJ2-6; the D call in the table, TRBD1, was not verified against the DNA. TRBV21-1 is listed as a pseudogene. CDR3 size: 19 residues. In DNA, the CDR3 is TGTGCCAGCTGGGTTTGTACGGGACAGGAAGGGGGTGGGGCCAACGTCCTGACTTTC. Protein: CASWVCTGQEGGGANVLTF.

This rearrangement joins TRBV9 to TRBJ2-5; 11 nucleotides match TRBD2. Per germline, CDR1 SGDLS and CDR2 YYNGEE. The CDR3 length is 16 residues. Losses at the gene ends were 0 bases for V and 1 base for J; bases not matched to a gene: 2. CDR3 DNA: TGTGCCAGCAGCGTAGCGACTAGCGGGGCCCAAGAGACCCAGTACTTC. It yields the protein CASSVATSGAQETQYF. Looking up the rest from reference TRBV9 and TRBJ2-5 gives the full variable domain: DSGVTQTPKHLITATGQRVTLRCSPRSGDLSVYWYQQSLDQGLQFLIQYYNGEERAKGNILERFSAQQFPDLHSELNLSSLELGDSALYFCASSVATSGAQETQYFGPGTRLLVL.

This sequence joins TRBV3-1 (or the pseudogene TRBV3-2) and TRBJ1-6, with a weak D call TRBD1 (5 bases). V gave up 4 bases and J gave up 12 bases, with 10 bases separating them. The CDR3 length is 12 residues. Germline V lookup: CDR1 LGHDT, CDR2 YNNKEL (reference sequence). The DNA for the CDR3 is TGTGCCAGCAGCCGAGACAGCGGACCCCTCCACTTT. This encodes CASSRDSGPLHF.

A single count supports this clone. This chain joins TRBV19 and TRBJ2-7; TRBD1 is a possible D gene (5 bases). Germline CDR1 LNHDA, CDR2 SQIVND (reference sequence). V was pared by 1 base and J by 7 bases, with 14 bases between. The CDR3 sequence is 14 residues long. DNA of the CDR3: TGTGCCAGTAGTATAGCTTCTAAGGGGCGGGAGCAGTACGTC. It codes for CASSIASKGREQYV.

V is TRBV15 and J is TRBJ1-5, with D perhaps matching TRBD1 (5 bases). Germline CDR1 LNHNV, CDR2 YYDKDF (reference sequence). The CDR3 has 13 amino acids. Deletions cut 3 bases from V and 4 bases from J, with 7 bases between. CDR3 sequence (DNA): TGTGCCACCAGCAGGCAGGGTAATCAGCCCCAGCATTTT. Amino acids: CATSRQGNQPQHF.

The chain is built from TRBV7-9 and TRBJ2-7; D perhaps matches TRBD1 (5 bases). V was pared by 2 bases and J by 4 bases, with 15 bases between. This CDR3 comprises 15 residues. The V gene's germline CDR1 is SEHNR and CDR2 FQNEAQ (reference sequence). The CDR3 protein is CASSLRLSGQYEQYF. CDR3 bases: TGTGCCAGCAGCTTAAGGTTGTCAGGGCAGTACGAGCAGTACTTC.

This clone was seen more than once but under ten times. V is TRBV19 and J is TRBJ1-1; 10 bases fit TRBD1. Germline CDR1 reads LNHDA; CDR2 reads SQIVND (reference sequence). After removal of 2 bases from V and 5 bases from J, the junction contained 5 bases not matched to a gene. This CDR3 has 15 amino acids. The CDR3 region is CASSIPRTGGTEAFF. CDR3 bases: TGTGCCAGTAGTATACCCCGGACAGGGGGAACTGAAGCTTTCTTT.

The chain is built from TRBV7-3 and TRBJ2-2, with 7 nucleotides matching TRBD2. The CDR3 is 14 amino acids. V gave up 5 bases and J gave up 7 bases; unmatched junction bases: 7. The germline CDR1 and CDR2 sequences are SGHTA and FQGTGA. Written as DNA, the CDR3 is TGTGCCAGCAGCCCGCCCCCGGGGGGCGGGGAGCTGTTTTTT. Translating gives CASSPPPGGGELFF.

The chain recombines TRBV5-6 with TRBJ2-1; 7 bases align to TRBD1. The length of the CDR3 is 14 residues. In germline, CDR1 is SGHDT, CDR2 YYEEEE. V lost 4 bases, J lost 4 bases, and 5 bases stayed unmatched. Here the CDR3 reads CASSPGTEYNEQFF. For the CDR3, the DNA is TGTGCCAGCAGCCCCGGGACAGAGTACAATGAGCAGTTCTTC.

The chain carries TRBV28 and TRBJ2-7; D remains unclear. The CDR3 totals 15 residues. CDR1 and CDR2 from the germline V gene are MDHEN and SYDVKM. V lost 4 bases and J 0 bases, leaving 13 bases between the germline ends. CDR3 DNA: TGTGCCAGCAGTTCCATCGTGATAGACTCCTACGAGCAGTACTTC. It encodes CASSSIVIDSYEQYF.

The chain combines TRBV2 with TRBJ2-7; D is perhaps TRBD2 (6 bases). This CDR3 is 14 amino acids long. Germline CDR1 reads SNHLY; CDR2 reads FYNNEI. V was pared by 5 bases and J by 5 bases, with 16 bases between. CDR3 nucleotide sequence: TGTGCCAGCAGTCCCATAGGAGGGTTAGACGAGCAGTACTTC. This sequence encodes CASSPIGGLDEQYF.

V and J are TRBV19 and TRBJ1-1; D ambiguous. The CDR3 loop spans 14 amino acids. V was pared by 5 bases and J by 0 bases, with 10 bases between. Per germline, CDR1 LNHDA and CDR2 SQIVND (reference sequence). CDR3 residues: CASSLGPMNTEAFF. The CDR3 region has the DNA TGTGCCAGTAGTCTTGGGCCGATGAACACTGAAGCTTTCTTT.

J is TRBJ1-5 and V is TRBV29-1; 7 positions agree with TRBD1. The CDR3 consists of 14 residues. Germline V CDR1 and CDR2: SQVTM, ANQGSEA. With 4 bases clipped from V and 2 bases from J, the junction kept 5 bases outside the gene matches. DNA for the CDR3: TGCAGCGTTGGACAGGGTTTGGGCAATCAGCCCCAGCATTTT. This encodes CSVGQGLGNQPQHF. The variable domain in full, with the rest retrieved from reference TRBV29-1 and TRBJ1-5, is SAVISQKPSRDICQRGTSLTIQCQVDSQVTMMFWYRQQPGQSLTLIATANQGSEATYESGFVIDKFPISRPNLTFSTLTVSNMSPEDSSIYLCSVGQGLGNQPQHFGDGTRLSIL.

The rearrangement links TRBV6-5 to TRBJ1-3; D is perhaps TRBD1 (5 bases). CDR1 and CDR2 (germline): MNHEY, SVGAGI. There are 15 residues in the CDR3. V was trimmed by 5 bases and J by 0 bases, leaving 11 bases between them. In DNA, the CDR3 is TGTGCCAGCAGTCACCGACAGATCTCTGGAAACACCATATATTTT. Its protein product is CASSHRQISGNTIYF.

The chain uses TRBV27 and TRBJ1-6; 7 nucleotides agree with TRBD1. Trimming at V came to 5 bases and at J to 10 bases, leaving 5 bases not matched to a gene. Germline lookup yields CDR1 MNHEY and CDR2 SMNVEV (reference sequence). The CDR3 has 13 residues. The CDR3 coding sequence is TGTGCCAGCAGTGAGGACAGGCCGTCACCCCTCCACTTT. Encoded protein: CASSEDRPSPLHF.

This clone was seen once. The chain is built from TRBV19 and TRBJ2-5; 7 bases match TRBD1. V lost 7 bases to trimming and J lost 5 bases; unmatched junction nucleotides: 7. Germline assignment: CDR1 LNHDA and CDR2 SQIVND (reference sequence). This CDR3 spans 13 amino acids. CDR3 sequence reads: CASTEGRGETQYF. CDR3 coding DNA: TGTGCCAGTACCGAGGGCAGGGGGGAGACCCAGTACTTC.

The rearrangement joins TRBV6-1 to TRBJ2-1, with 9 bases matching TRBD2. The CDR3 is 15 amino acids. The germline gives CDR1 MNHNS, CDR2 SASEGT. V lost 2 bases and J lost 6; bases outside the gene matches: 5. The CDR3 sequence is CASSEFSGGLNEQFF. CDR3 DNA sequence: TGTGCCAGCAGTGAATTTAGCGGGGGCCTCAATGAGCAGTTCTTC.

This chain joins TRBV2 and TRBJ1-4; 9 positions agree with TRBD1. Germline V gene data show CDR1 as SNHLY and CDR2 as FYNNEI. V trimming: 7 bases; J trimming: 8 bases; junction bases outside the gene matches: 8. The CDR3 has 14 residues. CDR3 residues: CASTRQGVREKLFF. CDR3 coding DNA: TGTGCCAGCACCCGACAGGGGGTCAGGGAAAAACTGTTTTTT.

The rearrangement links TRBV28 to TRBJ2-1, with D tentatively TRBD2 (6 bases). Germline assignment: CDR1 MDHEN and CDR2 SYDVKM. V was shortened by 5 bases and J by 6 bases, with 14 bases between the two germline ends. This CDR3 is 14 amino acids long. CDR3 sequence reads: CASSPARGLNEQFF. The CDR3 DNA reads TGTGCCAGCAGTCCTGCTAGGGGACTCAATGAGCAGTTCTTC.

The chain employs TRBV15 and TRBJ1-1, with D tentatively TRBD1 (6 bases). V was shortened by 3 bases and J by 6 bases, with 20 bases between the two germline ends. CDR1 is LNHNV, CDR2 YYDKDF, per germline (reference sequence). The CDR3 contains 16 residues. Here the CDR3 reads CATSRGTFLSGAEAFF. The CDR3 DNA reads as TGTGCCACCAGCAGGGGGACATTTCTATCCGGCGCTGAAGCTTTCTTT.

In DNA form, the CDR3 reads TGTGCCAGCAGCTTAGGCGGTGCGAGGACTGAAGCTTTCTTT. It yields the protein CASSLGGARTEAFF. The V and J genes are TRBV7-9 and TRBJ1-1; D is unclear. Germline V CDR1 and CDR2: SEHNR, FQNEAQ (reference sequence). CDR3 length: 14 amino acids. Between the trimmed V and J ends, which lost 1 base and 5 bases, there was a span of 11 bases.

The V call is TRBV7-3, the J call TRBJ1-2, with TRBD1 identical over 9 bases. This CDR3 contains 14 residues. The germline V gene has CDR1 SGHTA and CDR2 FQGTGA. With V trimmed by 4 bases and J by 4 bases, 4 bases remained unmatched. The CDR3 sequence: CASSSDRGTYGYTF. In nucleotides, the CDR3 is TGTGCCAGCAGCTCCGACAGGGGGACCTATGGCTACACCTTC. Complete variable domain (other parts from reference TRBV7-3 and TRBJ1-2): GAGVSQTPSNKVTEKGKYVELRCDPISGHTALYWYRQSLGQGPEFLIYFQGTGAADDSGLPNDRFFAVRPEGSVSTLKIQRTERGDSAVYLCASSSDRGTYGYTFGSGTRLTVV.

The rearrangement links TRBV28 to TRBJ1-1, with 7 nucleotides matching TRBD1. This CDR3 spans 15 amino acids. The germline V gene has CDR1 MDHEN and CDR2 SYDVKM. V lost 3 bases and J lost 5; bases outside the gene matches: 9. The chain's CDR3 is CASSLSDRVYTEAFF. CDR3 nucleotide sequence: TGTGCCAGCAGTTTGTCCGACAGGGTGTATACTGAAGCTTTCTTT.

The chain joins TRBV30 to TRBJ1-2; maybe TRBD1 (5 bases). This CDR3 is 13 amino acids long. V lost 5 bases and J 4 bases, leaving 14 bases between the germline ends. Germline V gene data show CDR1 as GTSNPN and CDR2 as SVGIG (reference sequence). The CDR3 is CAWGEGRIYGYTF. The DNA for the CDR3 is TGTGCCTGGGGGGAGGGGAGGATCTATGGCTACACCTTC.

This clone has a single count. The chain employs TRBV18 and TRBJ2-2; perhaps TRBD1 as D (6 bases). This CDR3 is built from 16 residues. The germline V gene has CDR1 KGHSH and CDR2 LQKENI. V lost 2 bases and J 2 bases, leaving 12 bases between the germline ends. The CDR3 region is CASSPGTGPNTGELFF. CDR3 nucleotide sequence: TGTGCCAGCTCACCAGGAACAGGGCCTAACACCGGGGAGCTGTTTTTT.

The chain links TRBV28 to TRBJ2-1; possibly TRBD2 for D (6 bases). Between the trimmed V and J ends, which lost 6 bases and 9 bases, there was a span of 15 bases. Germline CDR1 and CDR2: MDHEN and SYDVKM. There are 13 residues in the CDR3. CDR3 sequence (DNA): TGTGCCAGCAGCCCCCGACTAGTCCGTGAGCAGTTCTTC. Its protein is CASSPRLVREQFF.